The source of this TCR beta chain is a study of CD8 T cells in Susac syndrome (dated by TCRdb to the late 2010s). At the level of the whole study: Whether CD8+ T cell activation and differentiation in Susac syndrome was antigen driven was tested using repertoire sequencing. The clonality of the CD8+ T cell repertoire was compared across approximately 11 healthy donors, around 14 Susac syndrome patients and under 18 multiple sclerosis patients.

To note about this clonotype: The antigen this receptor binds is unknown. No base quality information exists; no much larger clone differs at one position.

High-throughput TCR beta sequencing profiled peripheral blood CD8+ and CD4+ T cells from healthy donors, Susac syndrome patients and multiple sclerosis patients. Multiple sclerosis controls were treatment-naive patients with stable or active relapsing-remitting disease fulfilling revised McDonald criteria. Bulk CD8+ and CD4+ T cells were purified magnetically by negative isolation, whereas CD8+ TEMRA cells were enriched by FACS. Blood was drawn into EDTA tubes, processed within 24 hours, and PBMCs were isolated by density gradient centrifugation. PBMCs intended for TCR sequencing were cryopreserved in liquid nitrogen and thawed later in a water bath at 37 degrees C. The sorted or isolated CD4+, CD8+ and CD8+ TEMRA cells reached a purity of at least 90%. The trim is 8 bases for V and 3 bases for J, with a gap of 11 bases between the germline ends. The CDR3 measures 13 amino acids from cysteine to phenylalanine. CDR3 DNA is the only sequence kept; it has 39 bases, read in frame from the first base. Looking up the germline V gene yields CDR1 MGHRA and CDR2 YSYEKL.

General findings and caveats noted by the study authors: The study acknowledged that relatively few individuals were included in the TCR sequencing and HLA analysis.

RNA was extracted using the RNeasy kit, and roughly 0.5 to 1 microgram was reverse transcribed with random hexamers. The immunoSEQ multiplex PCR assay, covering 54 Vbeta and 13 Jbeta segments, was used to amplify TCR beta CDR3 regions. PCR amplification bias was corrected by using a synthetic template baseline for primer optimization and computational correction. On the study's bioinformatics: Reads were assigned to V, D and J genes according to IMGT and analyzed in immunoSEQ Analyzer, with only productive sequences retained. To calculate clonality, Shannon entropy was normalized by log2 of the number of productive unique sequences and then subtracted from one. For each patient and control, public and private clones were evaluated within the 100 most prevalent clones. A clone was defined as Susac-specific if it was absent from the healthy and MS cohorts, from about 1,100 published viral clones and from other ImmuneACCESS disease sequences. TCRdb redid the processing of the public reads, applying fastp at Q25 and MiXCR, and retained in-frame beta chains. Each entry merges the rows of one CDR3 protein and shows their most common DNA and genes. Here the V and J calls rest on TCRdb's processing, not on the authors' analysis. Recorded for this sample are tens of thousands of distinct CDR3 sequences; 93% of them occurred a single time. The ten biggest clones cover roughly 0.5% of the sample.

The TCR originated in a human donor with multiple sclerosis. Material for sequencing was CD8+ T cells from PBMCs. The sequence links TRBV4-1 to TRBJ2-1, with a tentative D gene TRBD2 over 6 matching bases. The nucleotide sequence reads TGCGCCAGCGCCCGGAGGGGCTACAATGAGCAGTTCTTC. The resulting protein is CASARRGYNEQFF.